This T cell receptor (beta chain) appears in the sequencing data of a study of blood T cell repertoires in COVID-19. Study at large: PBMCs, B-cell-depleted T cells, or T cells were the source of the cDNA or gDNA that made up the material.

The ends were cut back, 0 bases at V and 5 bases at J, with 8 bases in the middle. CDR3 size: 13 residues. Per the germline V gene, CDR1 is SGHVS and CDR2 is FNYEAQ. In assigning cohorts, the study relied on participant-reported clinical history. All recovered Cohort 3 donors got two negative PCRs, got clearance, or saw symptom resolution. Authors' methods: Counts of nucleated cells, estimated from reference gene primer amplification, were obtained. Profiled with immunoSEQ multiplex PCR; TCRdb holds only in-frame clones, not every one. V, J and clone size reflect that table, while D and trimming were determined from the DNA. The repertoire has some 340,000 clones, roughly 87% of them found once; the top ten carry 5.1%.

Sequences were obtained from PBMCs or T cells enriched from blood (not recorded which). This TCR was recovered from a woman between 45 and 65 years old who had recovered from COVID-19. The chain has TRBV7-6 and TRBJ2-7, with D unclear. The CDR3 spells CASSLAKLNEQYF. The DNA of the CDR3 is TGTGCCAGCAGCTTAGCTAAGCTCAACGAGCAGTACTTC.